These 19 T cell receptor beta chains were sequenced from one sample in a study of CD8+CD57+ T cells in acquired aplastic anemia. Investigators profiled TCR beta VDJ and CDR3 from genomic DNA template. TCRdb reprocessed the reads via MiXCR and lists one record per CDR3 protein. The sample shows a few hundred thousand distinct CDR3 sequences, approximately 82% of them seen only once. Patients selected for sequencing had displayed CD8+CD57+ cell expansion by flow cytometry. The sequencing sample was made of sorted CD4+, CD8+, or CD8+CD57+ T cells (not recorded which) from PBMCs. These receptors all stem from a human donor with aplastic anemia.

The sample holds a few counts of this clonotype. No DNA is shown, since the ends of the CDR3 on it are uncertain; the CDR3 is the one TCRdb lists. The rearrangement links TRBV7-6 to TRBJ1-1. Per the germline V gene, CDR1 is SGHVS and CDR2 is FNYEAQ. From its first to its last residue, the CDR3 has 15 amino acids. CDR3 sequence: CASSSTTGREAFFFF.

About this clonotype itself: At one of its ends the junction is not consistent with the germline gene, which may arise from a read error. The chain joins TRBV2 to TRBJ2-5, with D unresolved. Germline values: CDR1 SNHLY, CDR2 FYNNEI. The CDR3 loop spans 14 amino acids. The CDR3 coding sequence is TGTGCCAGCAGTAGGGCCAGCGAGCAAGAGACCCAGCACTTC. The encoded protein is CASSRASEQETQHF.

Regarding this clonotype: Its ends do not fully match the called genes, so a read error is possible. The V and J genes are TRBV10-1 and TRBJ2-2, with D perhaps matching TRBD2 (6 bases). From germline, CDR1 is WNHNN and CDR2 SYGVQD (reference sequence). The CDR3 is 15 amino acids. This CDR3 reads CAIVYGGDSVGGLFF. For the CDR3, the DNA is TGCGCCATAGTATACGGCGGAGATTCGGTCGGGGGGCTGTTTTTT.

About this clonotype: The conserved phenylalanine or tryptophan normally closing the CDR3 is absent here, so this likely arose from a read error. No DNA is shown, since the ends of the CDR3 on it are uncertain; the CDR3 is the one TCRdb lists. The CDR3 is CASSDDFSNQPQHFG. The rearrangement joins TRBV2 to TRBJ1-1; TRBD1 is the table's D call and was not checked against the DNA. CDR1 and CDR2 from the germline V gene are SNHLY and FYNNEI. The CDR3 length equals 15 residues, ends included.

The V and J genes are TRBV2 and TRBJ2-1; the D gene is possibly TRBD2 (6 bases). The CDR3 sequence is 16 residues long. V shed 8 bases and J shed 8 bases, with 25 bases lying between them. The germline gives CDR1 SNHLY, CDR2 FYNNEI. DNA for the CDR3: TGTGCCAGCGGAGGGCCTCGCGGCGGCTTGAACGATGAGCAGTTCTTC. This gives the protein CASGGPRGGLNDEQFF.

The rearrangement uses TRBV19 and TRBJ2-7, with 9 bases fitting TRBD1. This CDR3 contains 15 residues. J lost 1 base, V lost 3 bases, and 4 bases had no gene match. Germline V gene lookup returns CDR1 LNHDA and CDR2 SQIVND (reference sequence). DNA for the CDR3: TGTGCCAGTAGTATCGGGACAGGGCGTTCCTACGAGCAGTACTTC. The encoded protein is CASSIGTGRSYEQYF.

This clonotype was seen only a few times. The gene calls are TRBV7-9 and TRBJ1-2; tentative D call: TRBD1 (6 bases). Trimming took off 10 bases at V and 5 bases at J, with 11 bases between the two ends. Germline values: CDR1 SEHNR, CDR2 FQNEAQ (reference sequence). CDR3 length equals 11 residues. The CDR3 loop reads CAILQGYGYTF. The CDR3 DNA sequence: TGTGCCATCTTACAGGGATATGGCTACACCTTC.

This clonotype was seen a single time. Given the absence of the conserved phenylalanine or tryptophan at the CDR3 end, a read error is likely. No DNA is shown, since the ends of the CDR3 on it are uncertain; the CDR3 is the one TCRdb lists. The chain combines TRBV7-3 with TRBJ1-2. The CDR3 is 13 amino acids in total, end residues counted. The germline V gene has CDR1 SGHTA and CDR2 FQGTGA. CDR3 protein: CASSPSGTWGDTQ.

On this clonotype: Because it lacks the conserved phenylalanine or tryptophan at the end, this CDR3 is likely a read error. It is unclear where the CDR3 begins or ends on the DNA, so no DNA is shown, and the CDR3 is as TCRdb lists it. The chain recombines TRBV2 with TRBJ1-6; the tabulated D call, TRBD1, remains unverified against the DNA. Germline V gene sequence: CDR1 SNHLY, CDR2 FYNNEI. From its first to its last residue, the CDR3 has 16 amino acids. CDR3 sequence: CASSDGGGGEQSSRPG.

This clonotype was observed once. This chain connects TRBV11-3 to TRBJ1-3; 9 bases align to TRBD1. Per germline, CDR1 SGHNT and CDR2 YENEEA. This CDR3 region has 14 residues. V trimming: 4 bases; J trimming: 3 bases; junction bases outside the gene matches: 1. In DNA, the CDR3 is TGTGCCAGCAGCTGGGACAGGGATGGAAACACCATATATTTT. This codes for CASSWDRDGNTIYF.

This chain joins TRBV7-3 and TRBJ1-1; perhaps TRBD1 as D (5 bases). V was clipped by 4 bases and J by 14 bases, with 26 bases between them. The V gene's germline CDR1 is SGHTA and CDR2 FQGTGA. CDR3 length: 15 residues. The CDR3: CASSSEGTWGETQFF. The CDR3 bases are TGTGCCAGCAGCTCAGAGGGGACCTGGGGAGAGACCCAGTTCTTT.

V usage is TRBV7-8 and J usage is TRBJ2-3; a weak D match, TRBD2 (5 bases). This CDR3 region has 14 residues. The germline V and J ends were trimmed by 5 bases and 15 bases, with 24 bases remaining between them. Germline loops: CDR1 SGHVS, CDR2 FQNEAQ. The CDR3 DNA reads as TGTGCCAGCAGCATGGCGAGAGCCGGGGAGCTGCTTTATTTT. Protein product: CASSMARAGELLYF.

V usage is TRBV5-5 and J usage is TRBJ2-1; tentatively, D is TRBD1 (5 bases). Germline V lookup: CDR1 SGHKS, CDR2 YYEKEE (reference sequence). V lost 3 bases and J 8 bases, leaving 12 bases between the germline ends. CDR3 length equals 13 residues. CDR3 DNA: TGTGCCAGCAGCTCCTCACAGGTCCATGAGCAGTTCTTC. It encodes CASSSSQVHEQFF.

In regard to this clonotype: Without the conserved terminal phenylalanine or tryptophan, this CDR3 likely stems from a read error. It is unclear where the CDR3 begins or ends on the DNA, so no DNA is shown, and the CDR3 is as TCRdb lists it. V usage is TRBV15 and J usage is TRBJ2-2; the D call of TRBD1 is as the table states it, not checked on the DNA. The CDR3 sequence runs 16 residues, both termini included. The V gene's germline CDR1 is LNHNV and CDR2 YYDKDF (reference sequence). The CDR3 loop is CATSRGASQETQYFGP.

This clonotype was recorded many times. The chain uses TRBV7-9 and TRBJ1-4, with 8 bases matching TRBD1. The CDR3 runs to 16 residues. Trimming took 3 bases from V and 5 from J; bases not matched to a gene: 8. From germline, CDR1 is SEHNR and CDR2 FQNEAQ (reference sequence). CDR3 sequence: CASSFPQGARNEKLFF. The CDR3 bases are TGTGCCAGCAGCTTTCCCCAGGGGGCGAGGAATGAAAAACTGTTTTTT.

The CDR3 sequence is CASSQAGNQETQYYF. CDR3 sequence (DNA): TGTGCCAGCAGCCAAGCGGGCAACCAAGAGACCCAGTACTACTTC. This chain joins TRBV7-2 and TRBJ2-5; TRBD2 is a possible D gene (6 bases). Trimming took 5 bases from V and 14 from J, leaving 27 bases between them. Germline-derived CDR1 and CDR2 are SGHTA and FQGNSA. The CDR3 spans 15 residues.

With respect to this clonotype: An end of the junction differs from the germline gene, which may be a read error. V and J are TRBV2 and TRBJ2-5; 8 bases match TRBD2. This CDR3 has 14 residues. Germline CDR1 is SNHLY and CDR2 is FYNNEI. CDR3 sequence (DNA): TGTGCCAGCGACGGGGGGGGCCGGGAAGATACGCAGTACTTT. It translates to CASDGGGREDTQYF.

The CDR3 DNA follows: TGTGCCAGCGGAGGACGATACAATGAGCAGTTCTTC. As protein: CASGGRYNEQFF. The chain is built from TRBV9 and TRBJ2-5; weak D call: TRBD2 (5 bases). The DNA end is more similar to TRBJ2-1, so the J call may be wrong. The CDR3 consists of 12 residues. CDR1 is SGDLS, CDR2 YYNGEE, per germline.

A remark on this clonotype: A read error is possible here, since a much larger clone lies one base away. The conserved phenylalanine or tryptophan normally closing the CDR3 is absent here, so this likely arose from a read error. No DNA is shown, since the ends of the CDR3 on it are uncertain; the CDR3 is the one TCRdb lists. This CDR3 reads CASSVGSDTQYYC. The rearrangement uses TRBV7-2 and TRBJ2-3. The CDR3 contains 13 residues when both ends are counted. CDR1 is SGHTA and CDR2 is FQGNSA in the germline V gene.